Listed below are T cell receptor beta chains from one sample, sequenced in a study of cytomegalovirus exposure and HLA in healthy donors. Some clones are missing from TCRdb's copy, which holds only in-frame ones; the method was immunoSEQ multiplex PCR. The sample consists of 95,000 to 150,000 clones, under 80% of them appearing once. Sequenced material: PBMCs. These receptors were taken from a man between 60 and 75 years old in good health and CMV-seropositive. The CDR3 runs from the conserved cysteine through the conserved F or W. Each record gives: V gene, clone size, D gene, J gene, CDR3 DNA, CDR3 protein. D genes are given only for firm matches. Clone size is given for some rows only: seen once, a few or many times, or a class if the clone is expanded.

v_call: TRBV6-1; clone_size: NA; d_call: NA; j_call: TRBJ2-1; cdr3_nt: TGTGCCAGCAGTGGCCCGACCAGGAACCTTCTCAATGAGCAGTTCTTC; cdr3_aa: CASSGPTRNLLNEQFF
v_call: TRBV5-4; clone_size: few; d_call: NA; j_call: TRBJ1-4; cdr3_nt: TGTGCCAGCAGCTTGCGGGGAGGACTAGCGGATGAAAAACTGTTTTTT; cdr3_aa: CASSLRGGLADEKLFF
v_call: TRBV2; clone_size: NA; d_call: TRBD1; j_call: TRBJ1-1; cdr3_nt: TGTGCCAGCATGACAGGGTGGGTGAACACTGAAGCTTTCTTT; cdr3_aa: CASMTGWVNTEAFF
v_call: TRBV5-1; clone_size: NA; d_call: NA; j_call: TRBJ2-7; cdr3_nt: TGCGCCAGCAGCTTGAGGGGCTACGAGCAGTACTTC; cdr3_aa: CASSLRGYEQYF
v_call: TRBV10-2; clone_size: NA; d_call: TRBD2; j_call: TRBJ2-1; cdr3_nt: TGCGCCAGCAGTTTTGGCGGGAGTATCGCTGAGCAGTTCTTC; cdr3_aa: CASSFGGSIAEQFF
v_call: TRBV10-1; clone_size: NA; d_call: TRBD1; j_call: TRBJ2-7; cdr3_nt: TGCGCCAGCAGTGCAGGACAGGGCTACGAGCAGTACTTC; cdr3_aa: CASSAGQGYEQYF
v_call: TRBV14; clone_size: NA; d_call: NA; j_call: TRBJ2-5; cdr3_nt: TGTGCCAGCAGCGCCGGGATGAGGGAGACCCAGTACTTC; cdr3_aa: CASSAGMRETQYF
v_call: TRBV18; clone_size: NA; d_call: NA; j_call: TRBJ1-2; cdr3_nt: TGTGCCAGCCGCGGCGATTCAAACTATGGCTACACCTTC; cdr3_aa: CASRGDSNYGYTF
v_call: TRBV2; clone_size: NA; d_call: NA; j_call: TRBJ2-3; cdr3_nt: TGTGCCAGCAGTGTATCCACAGATACGCAGTATTTT; cdr3_aa: CASSVSTDTQYF
v_call: TRBV5-1; clone_size: NA; d_call: NA; j_call: TRBJ1-2; cdr3_nt: TGCGCCAGCAGCTTGAGCCTCCCCTCGGGTGGTGGCTACACCTTC; cdr3_aa: CASSLSLPSGGGYTF
v_call: TRBV5-5; clone_size: NA; d_call: NA; j_call: TRBJ2-7; cdr3_nt: TGTGCCAGCAGCTTGGTCGGACAGACCTCTAACGAGCAGTACTTC; cdr3_aa: CASSLVGQTSNEQYF
v_call: TRBV27; clone_size: NA; d_call: TRBD1; j_call: TRBJ1-1; cdr3_nt: TGTGCCAGCAGGGGGACAGGGACTGAAGCTTTCTTT; cdr3_aa: CASRGTGTEAFF
v_call: TRBV2; clone_size: NA; d_call: TRBD1; j_call: TRBJ1-3; cdr3_nt: TGTGCCAGCAGTGATTGGGACAGGGTTCCAATATTATATTTT; cdr3_aa: CASSDWDRVPILYF
v_call: TRBV18; clone_size: NA; d_call: TRBD2; j_call: TRBJ2-1; cdr3_nt: TGTGCCAGCTCTCCTAATAGCGGGAGCTACAATGAGCAGTTCTTC; cdr3_aa: CASSPNSGSYNEQFF
v_call: TRBV5-6; clone_size: NA; d_call: TRBD1; j_call: TRBJ1-2; cdr3_nt: TGTGCCAGCAGCTGGGACAGGGCGGCAGGCGGCTACACCTTC; cdr3_aa: CASSWDRAAGGYTF
v_call: TRBV10-3; clone_size: NA; d_call: TRBD2; j_call: TRBJ2-7; cdr3_nt: TGTGCCATCAGTGGGTTAGCGGGAGTTTCGAGCTCCTACGAGCAGTACTTC; cdr3_aa: CAISGLAGVSSSYEQYF
v_call: TRBV6-5; clone_size: NA; d_call: NA; j_call: TRBJ1-3; cdr3_nt: TGTGCCAGCAGTTCCCGGACAGCAGGAAACACCATATATTTT; cdr3_aa: CASSSRTAGNTIYF
v_call: TRBV5-1; clone_size: NA; d_call: NA; j_call: TRBJ2-6; cdr3_nt: TGCGCCAGCAGCAACAGGGTTGCTGGGGCCAACGTCCTGACTTTC; cdr3_aa: CASSNRVAGANVLTF
v_call: TRBV7-8; clone_size: NA; d_call: NA; j_call: TRBJ2-7; cdr3_nt: TGTGCCAGCAGCATCCCATATACAGGGTCTCACGGGTCCGCCTACGAGCAGTACTTC; cdr3_aa: CASSIPYTGSHGSAYEQYF
v_call: TRBV7-2; clone_size: NA; d_call: TRBD2; j_call: TRBJ2-7; cdr3_nt: TGTGCCAGCAGCTTGACTAGCGCCGTGGCCTACGAGCAGTACTTC; cdr3_aa: CASSLTSAVAYEQYF
v_call: TRBV25-1; clone_size: NA; d_call: NA; j_call: TRBJ1-2; cdr3_nt: TGTGCCAGCAGTGAAATTAACAGCGGATATGGCTACACCTTC; cdr3_aa: CASSEINSGYGYTF
v_call: TRBV5-1; clone_size: NA; d_call: NA; j_call: TRBJ1-2; cdr3_nt: TGCGCCAGCAGCTTGGAGGGGCAGGGGTTCAGCTACACCTTC; cdr3_aa: CASSLEGQGFSYTF
v_call: TRBV30; clone_size: NA; d_call: NA; j_call: TRBJ2-1; cdr3_nt: TGTGCCTGGAGCTTGACAGGAAACAATGAGCAGTTCTTC; cdr3_aa: CAWSLTGNNEQFF
v_call: TRBV10-3; clone_size: once; d_call: TRBD1; j_call: TRBJ1-2; cdr3_nt: TGTGCCATCAGTGAGGGGGACAGAGCTTCTAACTATGGCTACACCTTC; cdr3_aa: CAISEGDRASNYGYTF
v_call: TRBV20-1; clone_size: NA; d_call: NA; j_call: TRBJ2-4; cdr3_nt: TGCAGTACTAGTACTCTTCAGTACTTC; cdr3_aa: CSTSTLQYF
v_call: TRBV7-3; clone_size: NA; d_call: TRBD2; j_call: TRBJ2-3; cdr3_nt: TGTGCCAGCAGCTTTGGGGGGGAGATCACAGATACGCAGTATTTT; cdr3_aa: CASSFGGEITDTQYF
v_call: TRBV28; clone_size: NA; d_call: TRBD2; j_call: TRBJ2-3; cdr3_nt: TGTGCCAGCAGTTTAGAGGGACTAGCAATGGATTTT; cdr3_aa: CASSLEGLAMDF
v_call: TRBV9; clone_size: NA; d_call: NA; j_call: TRBJ2-1; cdr3_nt: TGTGCCAGCAGCGGACAGGTCTACAATGAGCAGTTCTTC; cdr3_aa: CASSGQVYNEQFF
v_call: TRBV30; clone_size: once; d_call: TRBD2; j_call: TRBJ2-3; cdr3_nt: TGTGCCTGGAGAAAGCGGGGAACTTCTGGCACAGATACGCAGTATTTT; cdr3_aa: CAWRKRGTSGTDTQYF
v_call: TRBV6-6; clone_size: NA; d_call: NA; j_call: TRBJ1-6; cdr3_nt: TGTGCCAGCAGCCCCGCGGGGACGGGTACTAATTCACCCCTCCACTTT; cdr3_aa: CASSPAGTGTNSPLHF
v_call: TRBV11-2; clone_size: NA; d_call: NA; j_call: TRBJ2-7; cdr3_nt: TGTGCCAGCAGCTTATACGGGAGTGGCTCCTACGAGCAGTACTTC; cdr3_aa: CASSLYGSGSYEQYF
v_call: TRBV11-2; clone_size: NA; d_call: TRBD1; j_call: TRBJ1-1; cdr3_nt: TGTGCCAGCAGCCAAAAAGGAGACAGGGACACTGAAGCTTTCTTT; cdr3_aa: CASSQKGDRDTEAFF
v_call: TRBV28; clone_size: NA; d_call: NA; j_call: TRBJ2-7; cdr3_nt: TGTGCCAGCAGTTTACTCTCCCTTGGACACCTAGGGTCCTACGAGCAGTACTTC; cdr3_aa: CASSLLSLGHLGSYEQYF
v_call: TRBV5-1; clone_size: NA; d_call: NA; j_call: TRBJ2-5; cdr3_nt: TGCGCCAGCAGCTTCGCGGGGCCGGGGCAAGAGACCCAGTACTTC; cdr3_aa: CASSFAGPGQETQYF
v_call: TRBV11-2; clone_size: NA; d_call: NA; j_call: TRBJ1-6; cdr3_nt: TGTGCCAGCAGCTTAAGCCGATCACCCCTCCACTTT; cdr3_aa: CASSLSRSPLHF
v_call: TRBV5-8; clone_size: few; d_call: NA; j_call: TRBJ2-3; cdr3_nt: TGTGCCAGCAGGTTCACGACAGTAGATACGCAGTATTTT; cdr3_aa: CASRFTTVDTQYF
v_call: TRBV5-1; clone_size: NA; d_call: TRBD1; j_call: TRBJ2-1; cdr3_nt: TGCGCCAGCAGCTTGTCAGGACAGGGGCATGAGCAGTTCTTC; cdr3_aa: CASSLSGQGHEQFF
v_call: TRBV28; clone_size: NA; d_call: NA; j_call: TRBJ2-3; cdr3_nt: TGTGCCAGCACCGACTTGTCGGCTAGCCGCACAGATACGCAGTATTTT; cdr3_aa: CASTDLSASRTDTQYF
v_call: TRBV5-4; clone_size: NA; d_call: TRBD1; j_call: TRBJ1-2; cdr3_nt: TGTGCCAGCAGAACTGGACAGGACCTTGGCTATGGCTACACCTTC; cdr3_aa: CASRTGQDLGYGYTF
v_call: TRBV7-9; clone_size: NA; d_call: NA; j_call: TRBJ1-4; cdr3_nt: TGTGCCAGCAGCTCCCTAAGGGGAAGGGGCGACGACGGTGAAAAACTGTTTTTT; cdr3_aa: CASSSLRGRGDDGEKLFF
v_call: TRBV28; clone_size: NA; d_call: TRBD1; j_call: TRBJ1-1; cdr3_nt: TGTGCCAGCAGAGGGACCGGGACAGCGAACACTGAAGCTTTCTTT; cdr3_aa: CASRGTGTANTEAFF
v_call: TRBV19; clone_size: NA; d_call: NA; j_call: TRBJ2-5; cdr3_nt: TGTGCCAGTAGCCCGGGACATCCCCAAGAGACCCAGTACTTC; cdr3_aa: CASSPGHPQETQYF
v_call: TRBV5-1; clone_size: NA; d_call: NA; j_call: TRBJ2-2; cdr3_nt: TGCGCCAGCAGCTTGGAGGGCAGGGCAACCACCGGGGAGCTGTTTTTT; cdr3_aa: CASSLEGRATTGELFF
v_call: TRBV9; clone_size: NA; d_call: NA; j_call: TRBJ1-1; cdr3_nt: TGTGCCAGCAGCGCTAGGACTGTGAACACTGAAGCTTTCTTT; cdr3_aa: CASSARTVNTEAFF
v_call: TRBV29-1; clone_size: NA; d_call: NA; j_call: TRBJ1-1; cdr3_nt: TGCAGCGTTGCCTTGGACAGTATATCCACTGAAGCTTTCTTT; cdr3_aa: CSVALDSISTEAFF
v_call: TRBV28; clone_size: few; d_call: TRBD1; j_call: TRBJ2-6; cdr3_nt: TGTGCCAGCAGAGGACAGGCCAGCTCTGGGGCCAACGTCCTGACTTTC; cdr3_aa: CASRGQASSGANVLTF
v_call: TRBV2; clone_size: NA; d_call: NA; j_call: TRBJ1-1; cdr3_nt: TGTGCCAGCAGAAGGACAGAACACACTGAAGCTTTCTTT; cdr3_aa: CASRRTEHTEAFF
v_call: TRBV5-6; clone_size: NA; d_call: TRBD1; j_call: TRBJ2-7; cdr3_nt: TGTGCCAGCAGCGGGGGGACAGGGAAACTCTACGAGCAGTACTTC; cdr3_aa: CASSGGTGKLYEQYF
v_call: TRBV6-1; clone_size: NA; d_call: NA; j_call: TRBJ1-5; cdr3_nt: TGTGCCAGCAGTGACAGATTTAGCAATCAGCCCCAGCATTTT; cdr3_aa: CASSDRFSNQPQHF
v_call: TRBV2; clone_size: NA; d_call: TRBD1; j_call: TRBJ1-1; cdr3_nt: TGTGCCAGCACCCGACAGGGGGCCCACACTGAAGCTTTCTTT; cdr3_aa: CASTRQGAHTEAFF
v_call: TRBV5-1; clone_size: NA; d_call: NA; j_call: TRBJ2-4; cdr3_nt: TGCGCCAGCAGCTTGGGGGACGGGAGAGAAAACATTCAGTACTTC; cdr3_aa: CASSLGDGRENIQYF
v_call: TRBV27; clone_size: NA; d_call: TRBD1; j_call: TRBJ1-1; cdr3_nt: TGTGCCAGCAGTACGGACAGGGAGACTGAAGCTTTCTTT; cdr3_aa: CASSTDRETEAFF
v_call: TRBV4-1; clone_size: NA; d_call: NA; j_call: TRBJ1-1; cdr3_nt: TGCGCCAGCTTACGGGGCACTGAAGCTTTCTTT; cdr3_aa: CASLRGTEAFF